This TCR beta chain was sequenced during a study of blood T cell repertoires in COVID-19. Study-level background: PBMCs, B-cell-depleted T cells, or T cells provided the cDNA or gDNA that made up the material.

V was cut by 2 bases and J by 1 base, with 12 bases left in between. The germline V gene has CDR1 SGDLS and CDR2 YYNGEE. The CDR3 runs 15 residues. Authors' data handling: Nucleated cell number was recorded as an estimate derived from reference gene primer amplification. Data came from immunoSEQ multiplex PCR; TCRdb stores just in-frame clones and leaves some out. That table furnishes V, J and clone size, whereas the DNA furnished D and trimming. The repertoire holds roughly 200,000 clones, with around 89% as singletons. V and J are TRBV9 and TRBJ1-2, with D perhaps matching TRBD1 (6 bases). The receptor's source is a man between 65 and 80 years old with acute or convalescent COVID-19. The source material was peripheral blood. CDR3 coding DNA: TGTGCCAGCAGCGTGTGGCAGGGGCTTAACTATGGCTACACCTTC. Translating it yields CASSVWQGLNYGYTF. Variable domain in full (rest from reference TRBV9 and TRBJ1-2): DSGVTQTPKHLITATGQRVTLRCSPRSGDLSVYWYQQSLDQGLQFLIQYYNGEERAKGNILERFSAQQFPDLHSELNLSSLELGDSALYFCASSVWQGLNYGYTFGSGTRLTVV.